This TCR beta chain is drawn from a study of vaccination and CD4 T cells after COVID-19. Turning to the study itself: Stimulation of cells relied on overlapping spike peptides derived from SARS-CoV-2, HCoV-NL63, HCoV-OC43 and HCoV-229E.

The treatment: approximately 11-day PBMC culture with coronavirus spike peptide pools or control peptides (ViraFEST assay). With respect to this clonotype: As yet, its antigen is unknown.

The Oncomine TCR Beta short-read assay was applied to DNA of cultured CD4+ T cells. Scientists extracted genomic DNA from CD4+ T cells grown in culture. TCRdb re-called the PCR reads with MiXCR, one entry per CDR3 protein. The table lists some 14,000 distinct CDR3 sequences, about 74% of them singletons. V was trimmed by 1 base and J by 4 bases, leaving 10 bases between them. The length of the CDR3 is 14 residues. CDR1 is SGHNT and CDR2 is YENEEA in the germline V gene. The sample taken for sequencing was CD4+ T cells from blood, cultured in vitro. The clonotype originates from a human donor who had recovered from COVID-19. The chain joins TRBV11-3 to TRBJ2-5, with D perhaps TRBD2 (5 bases). The CDR3 nucleotides are TGTGCCAGCAGCTTAGGGCTAGCCTCAGAGACCCAGTACTTC. This codes for CASSLGLASETQYF.